This is a list of T cell receptor beta chains from one sample in a study of ipilimumab plus nivolumab after autologous stem cell transplantation. Libraries were prepared by immunoSEQ multiplex PCR; TCRdb keeps only in-frame clonotypes and omits some of them. The table has approximately 15,000 clones, more than 60% seen once. The source material was PBMCs, sampled in a trial of ipilimumab plus nivolumab as post-transplant consolidation. These receptors all stem from a male donor with diffuse large B-cell lymphoma. The conserved cysteine and the conserved F or W are not part of the CDR3 here. A D gene is named only where the DNA matches it firmly.

TRBV7-9,TRBJ2-1,TRBD2,ASSWPGGGIYEQF
TRBV27,TRBJ1-1,TRBD1,ASSSWTGQVDRAF
TRBV5-6,TRBJ2-5,NA,ASSFGSEETQY
TRBV7-8,TRBJ2-7,NA,ASSWGTYTYEQY
TRBV2,TRBJ2-7,NA,ASSLGGDSYEQY
TRBV5-4,TRBJ2-2,TRBD1,ASSDPRTGNTGELF
TRBV7-6,TRBJ2-7,TRBD1,ASSSDDRGYEQY
TRBV7-6,TRBJ2-7,NA,ASSLGGSPYEQY
TRBV19,TRBJ2-2,NA,ASSLGWELF
TRBV20-1,TRBJ1-1,NA,SAAIPLEAF
TRBV7-2,TRBJ1-1,NA,ASSSGRAFGNTEAF
TRBV6-4,TRBJ1-1,TRBD1,ASSEGGQGEAF
TRBV9,TRBJ2-5,TRBD1,ASSVAPGQGEETQY
TRBV27,TRBJ1-3,NA,ASSLTGQVGPNTIY
TRBV11-2,TRBJ1-3,NA,ASSRAWEGNTIY
TRBV27,TRBJ1-1,NA,ASRDEGKMNTEAF
TRBV10-3,TRBJ1-2,NA,AISVSTASPGYT